The 15 T cell receptor beta chains in this list originate from one sample, sequenced in a study of blood T cell repertoires in COVID-19. Repertoires were generated with immunoSEQ multiplex PCR, while TCRdb's copy carries only in-frame clones and drops some. The table lists around 180,000 clones, 85% of them singletons. Material for sequencing was peripheral blood. These receptors were collected from a person aged 65 to 79 with COVID-19, enrolled during active disease.

CDR3 loop: CASSLGPQTNYGYTF. In nucleotides, the CDR3 is TGTGCCAGCAGCTTAGGGCCCCAGACTAACTATGGCTACACCTTC. This chain links TRBV7-3 with TRBJ1-2, with D unresolved. V shed 2 bases and J shed 0 bases, with 10 bases lying between them. CDR1 is SGHTA and CDR2 is FQGTGA in the germline V gene. This CDR3 has 15 residues.

Here the CDR3 DNA reads TGTGCCAGCAGCCAAGATGTGCACTATCGATTTTTCGCAGATACGCAGTATTTT. This encodes CASSQDVHYRFFADTQYF. This chain joins TRBV3-1 (or the pseudogene TRBV3-2) and TRBJ2-3; no reliable D call. The CDR3 loop spans 18 amino acids. Trimming left V 0 bases short and J 4 bases short, with 20 bases between. Germline V gene sequence: CDR1 LGHDT, CDR2 YNNKEL (reference sequence).

The gene calls are TRBV6-5 and TRBJ2-7, with D possibly TRBD2 on 5 matching bases. Deletions cut 7 bases from V and 3 bases from J, with 16 bases between. CDR1 is MNHEY and CDR2 is SVGAGI in the germline V gene. The CDR3 has 14 amino acids. The CDR3 reads CASTFRTSNYEQYF. The CDR3 DNA reads as TGTGCCAGCACCTTTAGGACTTCAAACTACGAGCAGTACTTC.

This chain links TRBV4-1 with TRBJ2-3; 9 bases line up with TRBD2. With V trimmed by 1 base and J by 6 bases, 11 bases remained unmatched. Germline CDR1 and CDR2: MGHRA and YSYEKL. The CDR3 loop spans 17 amino acids. The CDR3 here is CASSQVSVAGDSDTQYF. The CDR3 region has the DNA TGCGCCAGCAGCCAAGTGTCGGTAGCGGGAGATTCGGATACGCAGTATTTT.

This chain uses TRBV7-9 with TRBJ2-3, with 8 bases matching TRBD2. J was trimmed by 5 bases and V by 9 bases; bases with no gene match: 10. The germline V gene encodes CDR1 SEHNR and CDR2 FQNEAQ (reference sequence). The CDR3 has 14 amino acids. CDR3 protein: CASTPGGGQDTQYF. The CDR3 nucleotides read TGTGCCAGTACCCCCGGGGGGGGCCAAGATACGCAGTATTTT.

This clone was seen only a few times. The chain links TRBV6-5 to TRBJ1-5; unclear D gene. Germline values: CDR1 MNHEY, CDR2 SVGAGI. The CDR3 totals 13 residues. Trimming cost V 5 bases and J 4 bases, with 9 bases left between them. CDR3 loop: CASSPSRNQPQHF. CDR3 sequence (DNA): TGTGCCAGCAGTCCCAGTCGAAATCAGCCCCAGCATTTT.

The V gene is TRBV5-1, the J gene TRBJ2-7, with TRBD1 matching 7 bases. After removal of 2 bases from V and 2 bases from J, the junction contained 4 bases not matched to a gene. Germline CDR1 SGHRS, CDR2 YFSETQ. CDR3 length equals 14 residues. The CDR3 here is CASSFSGGPYEQYF. DNA for the CDR3: TGCGCCAGCAGCTTTTCAGGGGGTCCCTACGAGCAGTACTTC. Variable domain in full (rest from reference TRBV5-1 and TRBJ2-7): KAGVTQTPRYLIKTRGQQVTLSCSPISGHRSVSWYQQTPGQGLQFLFEYFSETQRNKGNFPGRFSGRQFSNSRSEMNVSTLELGDSALYLCASSFSGGPYEQYFGPGTRLTVT.

The V call is TRBV2, the J call TRBJ2-2; 11 bases line up with TRBD1. CDR3 length equals 16 residues. Looked up from germline, CDR1 is SNHLY and CDR2 is FYNNEI. J gave up 1 base and V 7 bases, and 5 bases lay outside the gene matches. The chain's CDR3 is CASIMGTGGNTGELFF. The CDR3, as DNA: TGTGCCAGCATTATGGGGACAGGGGGGAACACCGGGGAGCTGTTTTTT.

About this clone itself: The same CDR3 can be traced to other DNA sequences in this sample. The chain uses TRBV11-1 and TRBJ2-1; a weak D match, TRBD2 (5 bases). The CDR3 consists of 15 residues. Looked up from germline, CDR1 is SGHAT and CDR2 is FQDESV (reference sequence). Trimming cost V 1 base and J 1 base, with 8 bases left between them. CDR3 in amino acids: CASSLGLASYNEQFF. In nucleotides, the CDR3 is TGTGCCAGCAGCTTAGGGCTAGCATCCTACAATGAGCAGTTCTTC.

The table lists this clone with a count of one. The chain has TRBV28 and TRBJ1-3, with unresolved D. The germline gives CDR1 MDHEN, CDR2 SYDVKM. V lost 6 bases, J lost 4 bases, and 10 bases lay in between. The length of the CDR3 is 13 residues. CDR3 region: CASRRGPGNTIYF. The CDR3, as DNA: TGTGCCAGCAGACGCGGTCCGGGAAACACCATATATTTT.

The genes are TRBV6-1 and TRBJ1-4; 7 bases align to TRBD1. Germline V gene lookup returns CDR1 MNHNS and CDR2 SASEGT. The CDR3 runs to 15 residues. After removal of 3 bases from V and 8 bases from J, the junction contained 9 bases not matched to a gene. The CDR3 here is CASSDLPGQEEKLFF. CDR3 coding DNA: TGTGCCAGCAGTGATCTACCCGGACAGGAAGAAAAACTGTTTTTT.

The chain combines TRBV7-9 with TRBJ1-5; 7 bases agree with TRBD1. The V segment lost 4 bases and the J segment 0 bases; nucleotides outside the gene matches: 0. The CDR3 is 14 residues long. Germline CDR1 reads SEHNR; CDR2 reads FQNEAQ (reference sequence). The CDR3 loop is CASSSGGSNQPQHF. The CDR3 region has the DNA TGTGCCAGCAGCTCAGGGGGTAGCAATCAGCCCCAGCATTTT.

The chain joins TRBV28 to TRBJ1-5; D is possibly TRBD1 (5 bases). The ends were cut back, 3 bases at V and 5 bases at J, with 11 bases in the middle. CDR1 MDHEN and CDR2 SYDVKM come from the germline V gene. There are 14 residues in the CDR3. CDR3 DNA sequence: TGTGCCAGCAGTTTTGGGGGGGGGTATCAGCCCCAGCATTTT. Amino acids: CASSFGGGYQPQHF.

This clone has more than one count but fewer than ten. The chain has TRBV11-2 and TRBJ2-5; 10 bases line up with TRBD1. The CDR3 sequence is 14 residues long. Losses at the gene ends were 5 bases for V and 1 base for J; bases not matched to a gene: 1. Germline assignment: CDR1 SGHAT and CDR2 FQNNGV. For the CDR3, the DNA is TGTGCCAGCAGCCGGACAGGGGGCCAAGAGACCCAGTACTTC. It specifies CASSRTGGQETQYF. Filled out from reference TRBV11-2 and TRBJ2-5, the complete variable domain reads EAGVAQSPRYKIIEKRQSVAFWCNPISGHATLYWYQQILGQGPKLLIQFQNNGVVDDSQLPKDRFSAERLKGVDSTLKIQPAKLEDSAVYLCASSRTGGQETQYFGPGTRLLVL.

This chain links TRBV6-1 with TRBJ1-5, with D possibly matching TRBD1 (5 bases). Germline CDR1 is MNHNS and CDR2 is SASEGT. V was clipped by 1 base and J by 7 bases, with 8 bases between them. This CDR3 spans 13 amino acids. Here the CDR3 DNA reads TGTGCCAGCAGTGAAGGGACAAAGCAGCCCCAGCATTTT. Translation gives CASSEGTKQPQHF.